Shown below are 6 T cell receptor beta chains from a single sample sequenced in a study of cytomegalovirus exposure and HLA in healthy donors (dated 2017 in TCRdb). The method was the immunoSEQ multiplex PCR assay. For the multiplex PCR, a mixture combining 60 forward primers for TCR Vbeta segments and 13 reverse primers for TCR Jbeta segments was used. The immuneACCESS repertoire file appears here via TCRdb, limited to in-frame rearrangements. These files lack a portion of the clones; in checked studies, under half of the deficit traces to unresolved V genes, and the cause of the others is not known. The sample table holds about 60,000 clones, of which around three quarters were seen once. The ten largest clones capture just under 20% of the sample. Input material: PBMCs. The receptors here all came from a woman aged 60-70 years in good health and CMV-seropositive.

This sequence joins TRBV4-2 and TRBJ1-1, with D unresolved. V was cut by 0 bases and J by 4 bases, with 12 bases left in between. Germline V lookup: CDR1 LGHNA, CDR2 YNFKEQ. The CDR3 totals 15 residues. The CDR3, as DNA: TGTGCCAGCAGCCAAGATGTCGGGTTACCCACTGAAGCTTTCTTT. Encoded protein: CASSQDVGLPTEAFF.

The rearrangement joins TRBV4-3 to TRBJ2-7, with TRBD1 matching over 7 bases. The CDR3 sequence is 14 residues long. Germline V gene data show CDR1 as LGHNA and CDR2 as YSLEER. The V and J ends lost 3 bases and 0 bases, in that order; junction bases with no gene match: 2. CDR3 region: CASSQDRSSYEQYF. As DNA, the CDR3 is TGCGCCAGCAGCCAGGACAGGAGCTCCTACGAGCAGTACTTC.

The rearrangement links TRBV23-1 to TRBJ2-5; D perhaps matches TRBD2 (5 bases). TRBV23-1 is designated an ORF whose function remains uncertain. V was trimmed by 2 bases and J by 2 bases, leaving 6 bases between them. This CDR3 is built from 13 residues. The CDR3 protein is CASSQRGQETQYF. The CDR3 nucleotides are TGCGCCAGCAGTCAACGGGGACAAGAGACCCAGTACTTC.

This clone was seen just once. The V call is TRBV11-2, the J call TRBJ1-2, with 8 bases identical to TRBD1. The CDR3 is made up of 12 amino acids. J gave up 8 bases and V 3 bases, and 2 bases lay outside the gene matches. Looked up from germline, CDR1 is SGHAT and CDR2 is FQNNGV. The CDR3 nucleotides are TGTGCCAGCAGCTTTCAGGGGGCGGGCTACACCTTC. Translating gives CASSFQGAGYTF.

The chain's CDR3 is CASSQGPWRGGQPQHF. The CDR3 nucleotides are TGCGCCAGCAGCCAAGGACCCTGGCGGGGCGGTCAGCCCCAGCATTTT. This chain joins TRBV4-1 and TRBJ1-5; D perhaps matches TRBD1 (5 bases). CDR1 MGHRA and CDR2 YSYEKL come from the germline V gene. V shed 1 base and J shed 6 bases, with 16 bases lying between them. CDR3 size: 16 residues.

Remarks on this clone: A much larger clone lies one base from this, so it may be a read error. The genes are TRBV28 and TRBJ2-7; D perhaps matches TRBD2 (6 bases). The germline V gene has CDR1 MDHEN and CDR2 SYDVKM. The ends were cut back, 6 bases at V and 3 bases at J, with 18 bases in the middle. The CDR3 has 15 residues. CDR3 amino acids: CASSVGAGPNYEQYF. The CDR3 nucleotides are TGTGCCAGCAGCGTAGGCGCGGGGCCCAACTACGAGCAGTACTTC.